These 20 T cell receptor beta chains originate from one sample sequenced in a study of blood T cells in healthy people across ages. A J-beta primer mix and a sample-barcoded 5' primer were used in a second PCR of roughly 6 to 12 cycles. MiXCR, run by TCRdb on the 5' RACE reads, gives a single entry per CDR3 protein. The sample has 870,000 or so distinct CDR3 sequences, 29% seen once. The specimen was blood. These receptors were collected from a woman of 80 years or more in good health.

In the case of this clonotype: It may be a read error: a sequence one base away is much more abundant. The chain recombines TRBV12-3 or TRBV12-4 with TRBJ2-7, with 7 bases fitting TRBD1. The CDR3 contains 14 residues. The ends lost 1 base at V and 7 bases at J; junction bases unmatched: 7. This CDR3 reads CASSLGPGGGEQYF. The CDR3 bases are TGTGCCAGCAGTTTAGGGCCAGGGGGTGGAGAGCAGTACTTC.

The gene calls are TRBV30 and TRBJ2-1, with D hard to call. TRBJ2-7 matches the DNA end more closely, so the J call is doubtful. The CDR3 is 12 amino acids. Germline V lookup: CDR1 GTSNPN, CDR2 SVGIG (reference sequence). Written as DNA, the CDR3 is TGTGCCTGGAGCACTGGATACAATGAGCAGTACTTC. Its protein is CAWSTGYNEQYF.

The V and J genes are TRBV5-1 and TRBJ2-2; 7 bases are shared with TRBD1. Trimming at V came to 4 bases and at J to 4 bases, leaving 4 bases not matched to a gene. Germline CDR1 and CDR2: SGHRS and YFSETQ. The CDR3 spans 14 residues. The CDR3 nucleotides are TGCGCCAGCAGCCAGCGGACAGGCACCGGGGAGCTGTTTTTT. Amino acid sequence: CASSQRTGTGELFF.

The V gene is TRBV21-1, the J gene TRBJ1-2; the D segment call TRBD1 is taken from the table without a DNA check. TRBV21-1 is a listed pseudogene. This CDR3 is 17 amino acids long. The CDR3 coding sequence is TGTGCCAGCAGCAAAGTAGGTTTCGTTGCAGGGCTATGTAGCTACACCTTC. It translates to CASSKVGFVAGLCSYTF.

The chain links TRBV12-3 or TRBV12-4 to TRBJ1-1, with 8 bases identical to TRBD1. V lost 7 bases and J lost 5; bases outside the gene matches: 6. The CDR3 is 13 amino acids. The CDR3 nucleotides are TGTGCCAGCACTACCACAGGGGGAACTGAAGCTTTCTTT. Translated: CASTTTGGTEAFF.

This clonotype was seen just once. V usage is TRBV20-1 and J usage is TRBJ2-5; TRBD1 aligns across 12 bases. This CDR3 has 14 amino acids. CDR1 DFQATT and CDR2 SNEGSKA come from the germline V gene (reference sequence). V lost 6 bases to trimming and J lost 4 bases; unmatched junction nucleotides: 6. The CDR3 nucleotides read TGCAGTGCCTTGGGACAGGGGGCTGGAGAGACCCAGTACTTC. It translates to CSALGQGAGETQYF.

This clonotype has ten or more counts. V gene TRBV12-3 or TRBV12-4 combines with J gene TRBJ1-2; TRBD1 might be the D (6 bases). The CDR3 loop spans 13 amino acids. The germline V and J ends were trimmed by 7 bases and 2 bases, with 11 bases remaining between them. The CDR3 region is CASTDQGNYGYTF. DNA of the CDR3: TGTGCCAGCACGGATCAGGGGAACTATGGCTACACCTTC.

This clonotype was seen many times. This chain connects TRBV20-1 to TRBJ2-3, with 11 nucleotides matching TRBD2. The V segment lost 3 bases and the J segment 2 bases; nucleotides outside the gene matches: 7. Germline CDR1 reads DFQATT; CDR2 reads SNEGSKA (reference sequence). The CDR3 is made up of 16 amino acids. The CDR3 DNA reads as TGCAGTGCTAGCCGTACTAGCGGGGGATTCACAGATACGCAGTATTTT. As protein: CSASRTSGGFTDTQYF.

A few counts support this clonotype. CDR3: CSVTRGGRAGELFF. The CDR3 bases are TGCAGCGTTACGCGGGGGGGTCGGGCCGGGGAGCTGTTTTTT. The chain links TRBV29-1 to TRBJ2-2; 9 bases match TRBD2. J was trimmed by 6 bases and V by 5 bases; bases with no gene match: 7. Germline V gene lookup returns CDR1 SQVTM and CDR2 ANQGSEA. This CDR3 has 14 amino acids.

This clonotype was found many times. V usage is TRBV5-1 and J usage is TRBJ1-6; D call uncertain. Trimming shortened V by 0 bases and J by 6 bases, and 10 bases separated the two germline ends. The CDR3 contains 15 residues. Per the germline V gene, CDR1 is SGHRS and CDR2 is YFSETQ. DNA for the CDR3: TGCGCCAGCAGCTTGGGGCAGCTTCCTAATTCACCCCTCCACTTT. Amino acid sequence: CASSLGQLPNSPLHF.

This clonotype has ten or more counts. The CDR3 region is CSANRDRQETQYF. DNA for the CDR3: TGCAGCGCCAACCGGGACAGGCAAGAGACCCAGTACTTC. The V gene is TRBV29-1, the J gene TRBJ2-5; 8 bases are shared with TRBD1. Looked up from germline, CDR1 is SQVTM and CDR2 is ANQGSEA. The junction had 6 bases not matched to a gene; V was cut back by 7 bases and J by 2 bases. This CDR3 is 13 amino acids long.

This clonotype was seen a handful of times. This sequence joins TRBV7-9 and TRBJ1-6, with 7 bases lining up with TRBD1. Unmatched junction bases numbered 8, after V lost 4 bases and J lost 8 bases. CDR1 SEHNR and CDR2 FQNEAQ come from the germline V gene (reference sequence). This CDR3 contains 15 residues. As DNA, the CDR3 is TGTGCCAGCAGCTCCAGCACTAGGGGGCATTCACCCCTCCACTTT. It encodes CASSSSTRGHSPLHF.

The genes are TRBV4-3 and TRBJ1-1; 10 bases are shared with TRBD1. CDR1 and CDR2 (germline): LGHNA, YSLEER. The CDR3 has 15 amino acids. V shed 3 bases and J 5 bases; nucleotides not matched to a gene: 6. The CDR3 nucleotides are TGCGCCAGCAGCCATACGACAGGGGGCAATACTGAAGCTTTCTTT. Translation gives CASSHTTGGNTEAFF.

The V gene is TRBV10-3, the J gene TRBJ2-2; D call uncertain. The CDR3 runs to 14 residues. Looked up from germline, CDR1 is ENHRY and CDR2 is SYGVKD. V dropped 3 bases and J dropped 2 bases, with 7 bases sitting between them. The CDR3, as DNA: TGTGCCATCAGTGACCCAGCCAACACCGGGGAGCTGTTTTTT. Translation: CAISDPANTGELFF.

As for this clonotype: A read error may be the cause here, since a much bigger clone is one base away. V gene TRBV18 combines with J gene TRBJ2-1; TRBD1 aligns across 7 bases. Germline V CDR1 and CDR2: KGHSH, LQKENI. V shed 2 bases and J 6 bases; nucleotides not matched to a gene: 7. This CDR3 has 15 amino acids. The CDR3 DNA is TGTGCCAGCTCACCATCCCGACAGGGTTGCAATGAGCAGTTCTTC. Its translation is CASSPSRQGCNEQFF.

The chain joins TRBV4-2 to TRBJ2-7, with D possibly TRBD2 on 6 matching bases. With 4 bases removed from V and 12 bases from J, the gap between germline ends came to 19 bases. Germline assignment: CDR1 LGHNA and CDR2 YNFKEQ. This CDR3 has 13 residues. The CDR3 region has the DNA TGTGCCAGCAGCCCCTATAGGAGGGAGACCCGGTACTTC. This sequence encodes CASSPYRRETRYF.

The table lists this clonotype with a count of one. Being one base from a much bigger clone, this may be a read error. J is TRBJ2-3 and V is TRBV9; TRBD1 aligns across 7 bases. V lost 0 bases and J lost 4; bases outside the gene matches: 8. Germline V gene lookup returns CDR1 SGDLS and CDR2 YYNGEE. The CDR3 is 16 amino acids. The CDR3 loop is CASSVGATGVADTQYF. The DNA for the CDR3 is TGTGCCAGCAGCGTAGGGGCCACAGGGGTGGCAGATACGCAGTATTTT.

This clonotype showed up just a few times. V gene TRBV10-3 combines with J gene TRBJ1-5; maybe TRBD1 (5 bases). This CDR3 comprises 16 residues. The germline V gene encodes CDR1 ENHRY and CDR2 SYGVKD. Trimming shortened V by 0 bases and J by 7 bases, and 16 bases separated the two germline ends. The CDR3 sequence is CAISESSGRTQQPQHF. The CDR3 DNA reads TGTGCCATCAGTGAGTCTAGCGGCAGGACACAACAGCCCCAGCATTTT.

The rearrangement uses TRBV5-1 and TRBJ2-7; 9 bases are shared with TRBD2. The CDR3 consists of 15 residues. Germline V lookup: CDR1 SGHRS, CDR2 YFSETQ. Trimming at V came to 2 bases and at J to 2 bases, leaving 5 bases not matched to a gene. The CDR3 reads CASSLQAGGTYEQYF. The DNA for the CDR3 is TGCGCCAGCAGCTTACAAGCGGGGGGAACCTACGAGCAGTACTTC.

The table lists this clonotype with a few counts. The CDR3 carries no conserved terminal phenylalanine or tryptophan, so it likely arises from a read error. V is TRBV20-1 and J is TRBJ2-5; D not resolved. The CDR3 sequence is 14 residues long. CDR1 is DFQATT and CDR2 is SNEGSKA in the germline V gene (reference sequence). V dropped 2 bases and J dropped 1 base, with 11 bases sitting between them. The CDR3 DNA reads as TGCAGTGCTAGATCCCCCAAGACCCAAGAGACCCAGTACTCC. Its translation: CSARSPKTQETQYS.